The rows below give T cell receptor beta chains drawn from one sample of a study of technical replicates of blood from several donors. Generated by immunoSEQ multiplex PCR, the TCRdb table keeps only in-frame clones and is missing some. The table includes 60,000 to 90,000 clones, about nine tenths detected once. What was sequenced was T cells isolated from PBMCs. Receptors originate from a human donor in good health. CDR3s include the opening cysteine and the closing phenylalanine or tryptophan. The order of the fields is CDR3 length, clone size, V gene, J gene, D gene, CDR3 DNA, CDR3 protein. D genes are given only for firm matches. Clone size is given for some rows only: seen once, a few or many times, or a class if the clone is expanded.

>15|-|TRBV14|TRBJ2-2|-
TGTGCCAGCAGCCAACGGCGGGAGAACACCGGGGAGCTGTTTTTT
CASSQRRENTGELFF
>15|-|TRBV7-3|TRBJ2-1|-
TGTGCCAGCAGCTTAGCCGGACAATCCTACAATGAGCAGTTCTTC
CASSLAGQSYNEQFF
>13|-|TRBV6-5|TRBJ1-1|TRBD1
TGTGCCAGCAATCAGGGGGAAAACACTGAAGCTTTCTTT
CASNQGENTEAFF
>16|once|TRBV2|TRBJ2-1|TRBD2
TGTGCCAGGCTGAGTAGCGGGAGGGCAGCCTACAATGAGCAGTTCTTC
CARLSSGRAAYNEQFF
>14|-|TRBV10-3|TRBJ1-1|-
TGTGCCATCAGGCCCGACGTCAGCGGGACTGAAGCTTTCTTT
CAIRPDVSGTEAFF
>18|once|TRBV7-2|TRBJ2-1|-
TGTGCCAGCAGCTTAGACAGTATTAGGACATTCTCCTACAATGAGCAGTTCTTC
CASSLDSIRTFSYNEQFF
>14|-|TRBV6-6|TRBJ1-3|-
TGTGCCACTTTGGACAGCAACTCTGGAAACACCATATATTTT
CATLDSNSGNTIYF
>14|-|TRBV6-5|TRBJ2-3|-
TGTGCCAGCAGTTACATGGCGGGTCCTGATACGCAGTATTTT
CASSYMAGPDTQYF
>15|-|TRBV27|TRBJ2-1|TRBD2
TGTGCCAGCAGTTTAGGGTCTAGCGGTTACAATGAGCAGTTCTTC
CASSLGSSGYNEQFF
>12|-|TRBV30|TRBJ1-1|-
TGTGCCTGGAGGACAGACAGCACTGAAGCTTTCTTT
CAWRTDSTEAFF
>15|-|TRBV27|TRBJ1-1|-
TGTGCCAGCAGTTTAAAGGGACTCTTGAACACTGAAGCTTTCTTT
CASSLKGLLNTEAFF
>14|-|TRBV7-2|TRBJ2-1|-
TGTGCCAGCAGCCCCCGACTCACCTACAATGAGCAGTTCTTC
CASSPRLTYNEQFF
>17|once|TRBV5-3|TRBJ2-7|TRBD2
TGTGCCAGAAGCTTGGCCTTCGGGGAGGGCAGTAAAGACGAGCAGTACTTC
CARSLAFGEGSKDEQYF
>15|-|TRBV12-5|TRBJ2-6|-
TGTGCTAGTGGTTTGTCTCCTTCTGGGGCCAACGTCCTGACTTTC
CASGLSPSGANVLTF
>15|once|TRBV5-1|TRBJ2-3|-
TGCGCCAGCAGCTTCGCAAGTAGTAGCACAGATACGCAGTATTTT
CASSFASSSTDTQYF
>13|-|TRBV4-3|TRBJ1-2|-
TGCGCCAGCAGTCCGGGGTCGAACTATGGCTACACCTTC
CASSPGSNYGYTF
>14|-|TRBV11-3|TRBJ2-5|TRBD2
TGTGCCAGCAGCCCCATGGGTTCGGGAGGGATCCAGTACTTC
CASSPMGSGGIQYF
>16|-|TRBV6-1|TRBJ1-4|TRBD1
TGTGCCAGCAGTGAAGGGACAGGGTCCTGGAATGAAAAACTGTTTTTT
CASSEGTGSWNEKLFF
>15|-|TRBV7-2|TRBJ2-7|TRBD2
TGTGCCAGCAGCCCCGCAAGTAGCGGGAACTACGAGCAGTACTTC
CASSPASSGNYEQYF
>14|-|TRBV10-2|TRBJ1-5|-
TGCGCCAGCCGGCCGACAATTAGCAATCAGCCCCAGCATTTT
CASRPTISNQPQHF
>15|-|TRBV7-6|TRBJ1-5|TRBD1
TGTGCCAGCAGCTTAGCTCCGACAGGGGGTCAGCCCCAGCATTTT
CASSLAPTGGQPQHF
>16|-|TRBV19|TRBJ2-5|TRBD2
TGTGCCAGTAGTCGGACTAGCGGGAGGGCCTGGGAGACCCAGTACTTC
CASSRTSGRAWETQYF